Presented here are 27 T cell receptor beta chains from one specimen sequenced in a study of OX40 agonist ivuxolimab in advanced cancers. Here immunoSEQ multiplex PCR was the method, and the copy in TCRdb shows in-frame clones only, minus some. The sample records more than 45,000 clones, roughly 90% being singletons. Sequencing was performed on CD4+ or CD8+ T cells sorted from blood, taken in a trial of the OX40 agonist ivuxolimab. Source of these receptors: an adult with an advanced solid tumor such as melanoma, head and neck, liver or kidney cancer.

The chain has TRBV5-5 and TRBJ1-1; D possibly corresponds to TRBD1 (6 bases). There are 12 residues in the CDR3. V gave up 0 bases and J gave up 7 bases, with 7 bases separating them. In germline, CDR1 is SGHKS, CDR2 YYEKEE (reference sequence). CDR3 DNA: TGTGCCAGCAGCTTGGTGGGACATGAAGCTTTCTTT. Residues: CASSLVGHEAFF.

The gene calls are TRBV7-8 and TRBJ2-2; tentative D call: TRBD2 (6 bases). V was trimmed by 5 bases and J by 3 bases, leaving 19 bases between them. There are 17 residues in the CDR3. Germline assignment: CDR1 SGHVS and CDR2 FQNEAQ. In DNA, the CDR3 is TGTGCCAGCAGCACCCAACGTGGAGGGATGGACACCGGGGAGCTGTTTTTT. Translating it yields CASSTQRGGMDTGELFF.

The chain joins TRBV6-6 to TRBJ2-5; D uncertain. CDR3 length: 12 amino acids. V gave up 5 bases and J gave up 5 bases, with 9 bases separating them. Germline V lookup: CDR1 MNHNY, CDR2 SVGAGI (reference sequence). CDR3 protein: CASSPDFETQYF. As DNA, the CDR3 is TGTGCCAGCAGTCCCGATTTCGAGACCCAGTACTTC.

This chain links TRBV7-2 with TRBJ2-7, with TRBD2 matching over 8 bases. This CDR3 is built from 16 residues. The J segment lost 5 bases and the V segment lost 1 base, leaving 10 bases of the junction unmatched. The germline gives CDR1 SGHTA, CDR2 FQGNSA. CDR3 nucleotide sequence: TGTGCCAGCAGCTTAGGGGCGGGGGGCTCATTCGACGAGCAGTACTTC. Encoded protein: CASSLGAGGSFDEQYF.

This sequence joins TRBV5-8 and TRBJ2-7; 7 positions match TRBD1. The CDR3 length is 15 residues. V shed 4 bases, J shed 3 bases, and the junction held 10 bases outside the gene matches. Germline V gene lookup returns CDR1 SGHTS and CDR2 YDEGEE. The CDR3 here is CASSPDRVRRYEQYF. CDR3 nucleotide sequence: TGTGCCAGCAGCCCAGACAGGGTAAGGCGCTACGAGCAGTACTTC.

This sequence joins TRBV14 and TRBJ2-5; possibly TRBD1 or TRBD2 for D (5 bases each). Germline values: CDR1 SGHDN, CDR2 FVKESK. The CDR3 totals 17 residues. Deletions cut 1 base from V and 3 bases from J, with 18 bases between. The CDR3, as DNA: TGTGCCAGCAGCCAAGGCTTAGGGACGGGGACCGAAGAGACCCAGTACTTC. The encoded protein is CASSQGLGTGTEETQYF.

This chain joins TRBV7-9 and TRBJ1-2, with D tentatively TRBD1 (6 bases). Trimming removed 1 base at V and 4 bases at J, with 7 bases between. The CDR3 spans 13 residues. From germline, CDR1 is SEHNR and CDR2 FQNEAQ (reference sequence). The CDR3 sequence is CASSLGTAYGYTF. The CDR3 DNA sequence: TGTGCCAGCAGCTTAGGGACAGCCTATGGCTACACCTTC.

This sequence joins TRBV2 and TRBJ1-2; D is ambiguous. Between the trimmed V and J ends, which lost 8 bases and 4 bases, there was a span of 11 bases. The CDR3 has 12 amino acids. Germline values: CDR1 SNHLY, CDR2 FYNNEI. In DNA, the CDR3 is TGTGCCAGCTCGGGAAGCGGCTATGGCTACACCTTC. Residues: CASSGSGYGYTF.

The chain has TRBV25-1 and TRBJ2-5; 8 positions match TRBD2. The CDR3 has 16 amino acids. Germline CDR1 is MGHDK and CDR2 is SYGVNS. Trimming at V came to 4 bases and at J to 2 bases, leaving 9 bases not matched to a gene. The CDR3 region has the DNA TGTGCCAGCAGTGGGTACCAACTAGCGGTGCAAGAGACCCAGTACTTC. Amino acids: CASSGYQLAVQETQYF.

V usage is TRBV27 and J usage is TRBJ1-2; D is unresolved. Germline CDR1 and CDR2: MNHEY and SMNVEV (reference sequence). Trimming cost V 4 bases and J 5 bases, with 14 bases left between them. The CDR3 is 14 amino acids. CDR3 amino acids: CASSWGPGGYGYTF. CDR3 sequence (DNA): TGTGCCAGCAGTTGGGGTCCCGGAGGTTATGGCTACACCTTC.

The chain employs TRBV19 and TRBJ2-1; D gene ambiguous. The CDR3 loop spans 14 amino acids. Germline-derived CDR1 and CDR2 are LNHDA and SQIVND (reference sequence). The V end lost 7 bases, the J end lost 7 bases, and 17 bases lay between the germline ends. Written as DNA, the CDR3 is TGTGCCAGTAACCCCTCCGGGTCCCAAAATGAGCAGTTCTTC. Translated: CASNPSGSQNEQFF.

This clone was observed a single time. The V and J genes are TRBV5-6 and TRBJ2-1, with TRBD1 matching 7 bases. CDR1 is SGHDT, CDR2 YYEEEE, per germline. The junction had 3 bases not matched to a gene; V was cut back by 0 bases and J by 6 bases. This CDR3 has 14 amino acids. The CDR3 is CASSLGQGTNEQFF. Written as DNA, the CDR3 is TGTGCCAGCAGCTTGGGACAGGGCACCAATGAGCAGTTCTTC.

J is TRBJ2-5 and V is TRBV6-1; 10 nucleotides align to TRBD2. CDR1 and CDR2 (germline): MNHNS, SASEGT. CDR3 length: 16 residues. V was clipped by 2 bases and J by 3 bases; unmatched bases: 6. The CDR3 coding sequence is TGTGCCAGCAGTGAACAGCGGGGGGGCCTTGAAGAGACCCAGTACTTC. It specifies CASSEQRGGLEETQYF.

This chain uses TRBV9 with TRBJ2-1; D is ambiguous. The V gene lost 0 bases and the J gene lost 0 bases, with 16 bases spanning the gap. CDR3 length equals 18 residues. Germline V gene data show CDR1 as SGDLS and CDR2 as YYNGEE. The CDR3 is CASSVGTPSSSSYNEQFF. The CDR3 DNA reads as TGTGCCAGCAGCGTAGGGACCCCATCTTCGAGCTCCTACAATGAGCAGTTCTTC.

The chain carries TRBV29-1 and TRBJ1-1; maybe TRBD1 (5 bases). V shed 3 bases and J shed 4 bases, with 12 bases lying between them. Germline CDR1 SQVTM, CDR2 ANQGSEA. The CDR3 runs 13 residues. CDR3 coding DNA: TGCAGCGTTGATCATGGGGCGTTCACTGAAGCTTTCTTT. Its protein product is CSVDHGAFTEAFF.

The rearrangement links TRBV9 to TRBJ2-6; 8 nucleotides line up with TRBD1. The CDR3 contains 18 residues. V lost 0 bases to trimming and J lost 0 bases; unmatched junction nucleotides: 5. CDR1 and CDR2 (germline): SGDLS, YYNGEE. The DNA for the CDR3 is TGTGCCAGCAGCGTAGCAAAGGGACAGGACTCTGGGGCCAACGTCCTGACTTTC. Translating gives CASSVAKGQDSGANVLTF.

This CDR3 is CASSQVGVGGQETQYF. The CDR3 DNA sequence: TGCGCCAGCAGCCAAGTCGGGGTGGGAGGCCAAGAGACCCAGTACTTC. J is TRBJ2-5 and V is TRBV4-3; a weak D match, TRBD2 (6 bases). V was shortened by 1 base and J by 1 base, with 13 bases between the two germline ends. Germline V gene data show CDR1 as LGHNA and CDR2 as YSLEER. The CDR3 spans 16 residues.

J is TRBJ1-2 and V is TRBV9; possibly TRBD1 for D (6 bases). This CDR3 comprises 15 residues. Germline V CDR1 and CDR2: SGDLS, YYNGEE. The germline V and J ends were trimmed by 0 bases and 5 bases, with 14 bases remaining between them. The CDR3 sequence: CASSVGQGSGYGYTF. Written as DNA, the CDR3 is TGTGCCAGCAGCGTAGGGCAGGGGTCGGGGTATGGCTACACCTTC.

The V gene is TRBV27, the J gene TRBJ2-1; 8 nucleotides match TRBD2. J was trimmed by 9 bases and V by 0 bases; bases with no gene match: 16. CDR1 is MNHEY and CDR2 is SMNVEV in the germline V gene (reference sequence). This CDR3 spans 18 amino acids. CDR3 in DNA: TGTGCCAGCAGTTTATCGGGCGGGGGGATCTTTCTGAAGGGTGAGCAGTTCTTC. It translates to CASSLSGGGIFLKGEQFF.

This chain connects TRBV4-3 to TRBJ2-2; 10 bases line up with TRBD1. Germline V lookup: CDR1 LGHNA, CDR2 YSLEER. V trimming: 4 bases; J trimming: 1 base; junction bases outside the gene matches: 6. The CDR3 totals 17 residues. CDR3 protein: CASSPTGGDLNTGELFF. DNA of the CDR3: TGCGCCAGCAGCCCGACAGGGGGCGATCTGAACACCGGGGAGCTGTTTTTT.

The chain links TRBV10-1 to TRBJ2-5; 8 bases are a match to TRBD1. Germline loops: CDR1 WNHNN, CDR2 SYGVQD (reference sequence). With 2 bases clipped from V and 1 base from J, the junction kept 6 bases outside the gene matches. The CDR3 totals 16 residues. The CDR3 DNA sequence: TGCGCCAGCAGTGAGATAGGGCAGGGGGCCCAAGAGACCCAGTACTTC. Translating gives CASSEIGQGAQETQYF.

This clone was seen once. The chain carries TRBV6-1 and TRBJ1-1, with D perhaps matching TRBD1 (6 bases). The germline V gene encodes CDR1 MNHNS and CDR2 SASEGT. V was shortened by 5 bases and J by 8 bases, with 9 bases between the two germline ends. The CDR3 contains 11 residues. CDR3 in amino acids: CASSYGTEAFF. The CDR3 nucleotides read TGTGCCAGCAGTTACGGGACAGAAGCTTTCTTT.

V gene TRBV6-5 combines with J gene TRBJ1-3; D not resolved. The germline V gene encodes CDR1 MNHEY and CDR2 SVGAGI. There are 15 residues in the CDR3. Trimming pared 3 bases from V and 2 bases from J, leaving 11 bases between. CDR3 coding DNA: TGTGCCAGCAGTTATGGCGGGGAGACTGGAAACACCATATATTTT. Amino acid sequence: CASSYGGETGNTIYF.

This chain uses TRBV29-1 with TRBJ2-7; 7 nucleotides match TRBD2. This CDR3 is built from 13 residues. The germline V gene has CDR1 SQVTM and CDR2 ANQGSEA. The CDR3 DNA sequence: TGCAGTGCTATTGGGACGGGAGGCTACGAGCAGTACTTC. Translated, it gives CSAIGTGGYEQYF.

This clone was picked up a small number of times. In DNA, the CDR3 is TGCAGCGTTGTGTACGAGGGTGATGAAGCTTTCTTT. Amino acids: CSVVYEGDEAFF. The chain has TRBV29-1 and TRBJ1-1; D unclear. The CDR3 loop spans 12 amino acids. V was trimmed by 4 bases and J by 7 bases, leaving 13 bases between them. Germline-derived CDR1 and CDR2 are SQVTM and ANQGSEA.

The chain is built from TRBV10-3 and TRBJ2-7, with D uncertain. The V gene's germline CDR1 is ENHRY and CDR2 SYGVKD. The CDR3 extends over 12 amino acids. The V end lost 3 bases, the J end lost 4 bases, and 7 bases lay between the germline ends. The CDR3 loop is CAISEEEYEQYF. The CDR3 nucleotides are TGTGCCATCAGTGAAGAAGAATACGAGCAGTACTTC.

The rearrangement links TRBV7-8 to TRBJ1-5; 7 nucleotides match TRBD1. Germline CDR1 and CDR2: SGHVS and FQNEAQ. With V trimmed by 0 bases and J by 4 bases, 3 bases remained unmatched. There are 15 residues in the CDR3. DNA for the CDR3: TGTGCCAGCAGCTTAGCACAGGGGCTGAATCAGCCCCAGCATTTT. As protein: CASSLAQGLNQPQHF.